One sample yielded the 4 T cell receptor beta chains listed below, sequenced in a study of vaccination effects on CD4 cells after COVID-19. Within the ViraFEST assay, antigen-specific CD4+ T cells underwent expansion with viral peptide pools prior to sequencing. CD4+ T cell isolation took place after nine to eleven days of culture. Among the vaccine recipients, none had a prior SARS-CoV-2 infection, and nucleocapsid antibodies were negative. Antigens for these TCRs are unknown. Profiling relied on immunoSEQ multiplex PCR, and the TCRdb table lists in-frame clones only, not all of them. The table shows some 77,000 clones, with under 75% occurring only once. Here the sequenced sample was CD4+ T cells from PBMCs cultured with HCoV-OC43 spike peptides, taken before COVID-19 vaccination. The subset denotes: HCoV-OC43 spike overlapping peptide pool stimulation. Every receptor here comes from a human donor who received a COVID-19 vaccine.

In this sample, this clone turned up once. The genes are TRBV7-9 and TRBJ2-2, with D perhaps matching TRBD2 (5 bases). Germline V gene lookup returns CDR1 SEHNR and CDR2 FQNEAQ (reference sequence). Trimming pared 3 bases from V and 4 bases from J, leaving 6 bases between. The CDR3 runs to 13 residues. The CDR3 region is CASSFTSTGELFF. CDR3 coding DNA: TGTGCCAGCAGCTTTACTAGCACCGGGGAGCTGTTTTTT.

The chain employs TRBV11-2 and TRBJ1-1, with a possible D match to TRBD1 (6 bases). The CDR3 has 12 residues. Per germline, CDR1 SGHAT and CDR2 FQNNGV. V gave up 3 bases and J gave up 11 bases, with 13 bases separating them. CDR3 region: CASSFTGNSAFF. DNA of the CDR3: TGTGCCAGCAGCTTTACAGGGAACTCGGCTTTCTTT.

The CDR3 DNA is TGTGCCAGCAGCTTAACGGTAGCGGGAAACACCGGGGAGCTGTTTTTT. Amino acids: CASSLTVAGNTGELFF. V gene TRBV7-3 combines with J gene TRBJ2-2, with 8 bases that match TRBD2. CDR1 is SGHTA and CDR2 is FQGTGA in the germline V gene. V shed 0 bases and J 2 bases; nucleotides not matched to a gene: 2. The CDR3 spans 16 residues. Complete variable domain (other parts from reference TRBV7-3 and TRBJ2-2): GAGVSQTPSNKVTEKGKYVELRCDPISGHTALYWYRQSLGQGPEFLIYFQGTGAADDSGLPNDRFFAVRPEGSVSTLKIQRTERGDSAVYLCASSLTVAGNTGELFFGEGSRLTVL.

The chain is built from TRBV19 and TRBJ2-5, with D uncertain. In germline, CDR1 is LNHDA, CDR2 SQIVND (reference sequence). Trimming took off 3 bases at V and 7 bases at J, with 12 bases between the two ends. The CDR3 covers 13 residues. This CDR3 reads CASSIEGGRTQYF. CDR3 nucleotides: TGTGCCAGTAGTATCGAAGGCGGAAGGACCCAGTACTTC.